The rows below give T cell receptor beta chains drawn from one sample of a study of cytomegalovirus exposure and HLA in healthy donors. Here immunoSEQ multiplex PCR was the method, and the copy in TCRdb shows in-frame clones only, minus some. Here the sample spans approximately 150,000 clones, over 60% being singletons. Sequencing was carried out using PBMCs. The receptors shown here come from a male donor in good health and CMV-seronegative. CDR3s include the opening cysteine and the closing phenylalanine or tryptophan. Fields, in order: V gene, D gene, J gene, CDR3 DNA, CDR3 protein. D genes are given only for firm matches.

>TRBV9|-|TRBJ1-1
TGTGCCAGCACCGGGGTGGAAAGCACTGAAGCTTTCTTT
CASTGVESTEAFF
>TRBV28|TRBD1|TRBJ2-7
TGTGCCAGCAGTCTACAGGGGGCAAAATACGAGCAGTACTTC
CASSLQGAKYEQYF
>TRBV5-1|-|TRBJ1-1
TGCGCCAGCAGCCTTAGAGGGGAGGCCTGGGACACTGAAGCTTTCTTT
CASSLRGEAWDTEAFF
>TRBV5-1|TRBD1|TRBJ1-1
TGCGCCAGCAGCCGGGACAGCTTATCAAACACTGAAGCTTTCTTT
CASSRDSLSNTEAFF
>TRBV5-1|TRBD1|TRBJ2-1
TGCGCCAGCAGCCCTGGACAGGGGGCGAATGAGCAGTTCTTC
CASSPGQGANEQFF
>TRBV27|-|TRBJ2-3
TGTGCCAGCAGTTTGGGGCCGGGCACAGATACGCAGTATTTT
CASSLGPGTDTQYF
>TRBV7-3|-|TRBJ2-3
TGTGCCAGCAGCTCGTCAGTGAGCACAGATACGCAGTATTTT
CASSSSVSTDTQYF
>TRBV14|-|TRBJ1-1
TGTGCCAGCAGCCCCTGGACCGCCTTGGGGGGGAACACTGAAGCTTTCTTT
CASSPWTALGGNTEAFF